A selection of T cell receptor beta chains follows, all from one sample in a study of shared clonotypes between healthy human individuals. Profiling relied on immunoSEQ multiplex PCR, and the TCRdb table lists in-frame clones only, not all of them. The sample includes about 1.1 million clones, around 78% seen only once; the top ten take 0.5% to 0.65%. Material: memory CD4+ T cells from PBMCs. These receptors were taken from a man aged 18 to 30 in good health. Some clones in this sample may be carry-over from other donors' samples. Each CDR3 is given with its conserved first and last residue. The D gene is left open where the match is weak. Clone size is stated in some rows and not others, as once, few, many or a class when expanded.

>once|-|TRBV6-1|TRBJ1-1
TGTGCCAGCAGTTATAGGTGGACTGAAGCTTTCTTT
CASSYRWTEAFF
>-|TRBD1|TRBV11-2|TRBJ2-1
TGTGCCAGCAGCTCTATAACAGGGGGCTCTGGCAATGAGCAGTTCTTC
CASSSITGGSGNEQFF
>-|-|TRBV28|TRBJ2-4
TGTGCCAGCAGTAACGTATTGACAGGCCGCAAAAACATTCAGTACTTC
CASSNVLTGRKNIQYF
>-|TRBD2|TRBV5-6|TRBJ2-1
TGTGCCAGCAGCGTCCCGGGACTAGCGGCCGGCAATGAGCAGTTCTTC
CASSVPGLAAGNEQFF
>many|-|TRBV4-2|TRBJ2-5
TGTGCCAGCAGCCAAGACGGGCGGGAAGAGACCCAGTACTTC
CASSQDGREETQYF
>-|TRBD2|TRBV28|TRBJ2-3
TGTGCCAGCAGGGCTTTTAGCGGGAGGGACTTTGGGACAGATACGCAGTATTTT
CASRAFSGRDFGTDTQYF
>-|TRBD1|TRBV6-6|TRBJ2-7
TGTGCCAGCAGAAGGGGGACAGGGGGCTACGAGCAGTACTTC
CASRRGTGGYEQYF
>few|-|TRBV5-1|TRBJ2-2
TGCGCCAGCAGCTTTGGCGACCCCGGCACCGGGGAGCTGTTTTTT
CASSFGDPGTGELFF
>-|-|TRBV9|TRBJ2-3
TGTGCCAGCAGCGTAAGCGGGACAGACCGCACAGATACGCAGTATTTT
CASSVSGTDRTDTQYF
>-|TRBD1|TRBV7-9|TRBJ2-7
TGTGCCAGCAGCTTATTCACAGGGGACGAGCAGTACTTC
CASSLFTGDEQYF